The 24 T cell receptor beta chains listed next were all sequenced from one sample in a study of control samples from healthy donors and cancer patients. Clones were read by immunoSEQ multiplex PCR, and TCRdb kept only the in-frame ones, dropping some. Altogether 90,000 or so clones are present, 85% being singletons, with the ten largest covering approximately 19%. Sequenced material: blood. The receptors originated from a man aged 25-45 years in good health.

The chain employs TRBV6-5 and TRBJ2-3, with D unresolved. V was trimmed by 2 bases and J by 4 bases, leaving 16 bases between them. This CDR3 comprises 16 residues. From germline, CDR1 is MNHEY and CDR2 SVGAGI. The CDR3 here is CASSYLRSSGADTQYF. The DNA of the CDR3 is TGTGCCAGCAGTTACCTTCGGAGTTCAGGTGCAGATACGCAGTATTTT.

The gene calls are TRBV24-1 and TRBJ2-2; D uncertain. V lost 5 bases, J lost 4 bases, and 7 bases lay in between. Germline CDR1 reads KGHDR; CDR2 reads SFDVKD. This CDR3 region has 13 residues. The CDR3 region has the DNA TGTGCCACCAGTGCACGATTCACCGGGGAGCTGTTTTTT. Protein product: CATSARFTGELFF.

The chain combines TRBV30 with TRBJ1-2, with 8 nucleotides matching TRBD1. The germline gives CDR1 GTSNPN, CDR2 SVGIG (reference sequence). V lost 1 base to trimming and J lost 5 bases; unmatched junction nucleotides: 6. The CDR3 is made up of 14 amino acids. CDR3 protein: CAWSAGTGSYGYTF. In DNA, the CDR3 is TGTGCCTGGAGTGCTGGGACAGGATCTTATGGCTACACCTTC.

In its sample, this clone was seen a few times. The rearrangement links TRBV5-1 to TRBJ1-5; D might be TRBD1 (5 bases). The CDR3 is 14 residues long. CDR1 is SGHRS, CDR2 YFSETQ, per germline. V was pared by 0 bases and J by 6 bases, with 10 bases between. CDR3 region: CASSLVAGTQPQHF. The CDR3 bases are TGCGCCAGCAGCTTGGTGGCAGGGACTCAGCCCCAGCATTTT.

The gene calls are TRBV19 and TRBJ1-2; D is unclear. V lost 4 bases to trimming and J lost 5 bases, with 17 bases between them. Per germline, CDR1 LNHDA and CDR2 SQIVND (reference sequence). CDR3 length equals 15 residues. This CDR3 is CASSRFGPNLYGYTF. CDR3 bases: TGTGCCAGTAGTAGGTTTGGACCGAACTTGTATGGCTACACCTTC. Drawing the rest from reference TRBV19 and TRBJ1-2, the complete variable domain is DGGITQSPKYLFRKEGQNVTLSCEQNLNHDAMYWYRQDPGQGLRLIYYSQIVNDFQKGDIAEGYSVSREKKESFPLTVTSAQKNPTAFYLCASSRFGPNLYGYTFGSGTRLTVV.

The DNA of the CDR3 is TGTGCCAGCAGTGCCCTCCGGGCCCCGGCTGGTGGCTACACCTTC. It is translated as CASSALRAPAGGYTF. The chain links TRBV2 to TRBJ1-2; D is uncertain. Germline V lookup: CDR1 SNHLY, CDR2 FYNNEI. The CDR3 loop spans 15 amino acids. V lost 4 bases, J lost 7 bases, and 19 bases lay in between.

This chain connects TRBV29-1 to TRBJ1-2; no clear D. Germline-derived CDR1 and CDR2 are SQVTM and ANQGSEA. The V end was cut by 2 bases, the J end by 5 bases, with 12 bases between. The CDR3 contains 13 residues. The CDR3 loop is CSVELGRGYGYTF. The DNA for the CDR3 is TGCAGCGTTGAACTAGGGAGAGGGTATGGCTACACCTTC.

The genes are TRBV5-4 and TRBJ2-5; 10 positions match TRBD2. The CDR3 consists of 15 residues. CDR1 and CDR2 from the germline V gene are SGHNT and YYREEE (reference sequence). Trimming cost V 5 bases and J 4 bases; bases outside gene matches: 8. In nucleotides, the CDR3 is TGTGCCAGCAGGCCCGTGAGCGGGGGGGCAGAGACCCAGTACTTC. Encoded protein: CASRPVSGGAETQYF.

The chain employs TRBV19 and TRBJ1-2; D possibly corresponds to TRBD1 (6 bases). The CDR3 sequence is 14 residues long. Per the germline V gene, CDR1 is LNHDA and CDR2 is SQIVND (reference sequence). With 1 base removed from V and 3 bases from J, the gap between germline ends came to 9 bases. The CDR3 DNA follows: TGTGCCAGTAGTATAGCCAGGGGCGACTATGGCTACACCTTC. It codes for CASSIARGDYGYTF.

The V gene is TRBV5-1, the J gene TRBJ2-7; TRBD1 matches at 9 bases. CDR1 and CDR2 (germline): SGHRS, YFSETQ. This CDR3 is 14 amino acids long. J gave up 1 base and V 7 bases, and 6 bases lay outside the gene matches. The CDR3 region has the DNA TGCGCCAGCGCGGACAGGGGCCCTTCCTACGAGCAGTACTTC. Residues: CASADRGPSYEQYF.

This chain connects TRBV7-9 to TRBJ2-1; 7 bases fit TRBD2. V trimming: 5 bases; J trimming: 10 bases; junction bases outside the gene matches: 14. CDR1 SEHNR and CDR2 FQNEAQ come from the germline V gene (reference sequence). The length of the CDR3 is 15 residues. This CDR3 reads CASSPHLGAGEEQFF. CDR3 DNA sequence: TGTGCCAGCAGCCCGCACCTCGGGGCGGGGGAAGAGCAGTTCTTC. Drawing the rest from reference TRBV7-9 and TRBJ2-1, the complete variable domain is DTGVSQNPRHKITKRGQNVTFRCDPISEHNRLYWYRQTLGQGPEFLTYFQNEAQLEKSRLLSDRFSAERPKGSFSTLEIQRTEQGDSAMYLCASSPHLGAGEEQFFGPGTRLTVL.

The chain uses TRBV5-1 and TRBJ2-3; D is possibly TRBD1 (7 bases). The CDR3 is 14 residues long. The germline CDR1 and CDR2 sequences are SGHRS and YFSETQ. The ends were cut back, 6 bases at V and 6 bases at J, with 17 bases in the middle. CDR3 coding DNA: TGCGCCAGCAATCCGAGACAGGGAGGCGATACGCAGTATTTT. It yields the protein CASNPRQGGDTQYF. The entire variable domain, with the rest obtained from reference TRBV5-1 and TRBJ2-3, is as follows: KAGVTQTPRYLIKTRGQQVTLSCSPISGHRSVSWYQQTPGQGLQFLFEYFSETQRNKGNFPGRFSGRQFSNSRSEMNVSTLELGDSALYLCASNPRQGGDTQYFGPGTRLTVL.

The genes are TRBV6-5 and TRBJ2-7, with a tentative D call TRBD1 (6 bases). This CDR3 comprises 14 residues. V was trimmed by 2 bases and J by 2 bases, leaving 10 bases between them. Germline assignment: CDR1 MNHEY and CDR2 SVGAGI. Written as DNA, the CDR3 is TGTGCCAGCAGTTACGGACAGAACACCTACGAGCAGTACTTC. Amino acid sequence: CASSYGQNTYEQYF.

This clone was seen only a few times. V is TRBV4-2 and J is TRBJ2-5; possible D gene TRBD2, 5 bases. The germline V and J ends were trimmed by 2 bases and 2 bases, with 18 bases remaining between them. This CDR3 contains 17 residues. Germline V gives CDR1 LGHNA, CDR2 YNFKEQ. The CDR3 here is CASSQRPRAVSQETQYF. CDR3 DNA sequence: TGTGCCAGCAGCCAACGGCCCCGAGCGGTCTCGCAAGAGACCCAGTACTTC.

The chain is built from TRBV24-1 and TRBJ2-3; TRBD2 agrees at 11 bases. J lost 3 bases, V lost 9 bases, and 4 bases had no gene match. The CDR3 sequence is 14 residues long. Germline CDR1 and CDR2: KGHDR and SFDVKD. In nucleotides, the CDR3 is TGTGCCACCGGGCTAGCGGGGGGAACAGATACGCAGTATTTT. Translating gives CATGLAGGTDTQYF.

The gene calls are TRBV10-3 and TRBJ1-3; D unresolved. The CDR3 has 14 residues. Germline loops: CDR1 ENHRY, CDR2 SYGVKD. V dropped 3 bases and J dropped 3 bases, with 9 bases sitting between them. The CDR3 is CAISDRGIGNTIYF. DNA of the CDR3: TGTGCCATCAGTGATCGCGGGATTGGAAACACCATATATTTT.

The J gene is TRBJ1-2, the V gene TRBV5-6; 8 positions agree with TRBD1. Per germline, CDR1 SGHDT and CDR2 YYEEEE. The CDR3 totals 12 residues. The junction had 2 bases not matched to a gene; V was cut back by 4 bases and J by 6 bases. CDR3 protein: CASSLQGDGYTF. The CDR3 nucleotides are TGTGCCAGCAGCCTACAGGGGGATGGCTACACCTTC.

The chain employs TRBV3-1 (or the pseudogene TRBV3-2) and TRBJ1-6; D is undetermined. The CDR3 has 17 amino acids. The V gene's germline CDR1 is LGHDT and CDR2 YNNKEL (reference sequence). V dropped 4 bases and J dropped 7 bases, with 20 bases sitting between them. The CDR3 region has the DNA TGTGCCAGCAGCCGAATCCCCCCGCGGGGTAGGAATTCACCCCTCCACTTT. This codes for CASSRIPPRGRNSPLHF.

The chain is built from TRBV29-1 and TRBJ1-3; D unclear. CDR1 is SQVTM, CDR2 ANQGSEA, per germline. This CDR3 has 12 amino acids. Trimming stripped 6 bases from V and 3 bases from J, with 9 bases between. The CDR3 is CSVSADGNTIYF. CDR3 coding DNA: TGCAGCGTGTCGGCAGATGGAAACACCATATATTTT. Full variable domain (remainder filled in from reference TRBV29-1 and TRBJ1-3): SAVISQKPSRDICQRGTSLTIQCQVDSQVTMMFWYRQQPGQSLTLIATANQGSEATYESGFVIDKFPISRPNLTFSTLTVSNMSPEDSSIYLCSVSADGNTIYFGEGSWLTVV.

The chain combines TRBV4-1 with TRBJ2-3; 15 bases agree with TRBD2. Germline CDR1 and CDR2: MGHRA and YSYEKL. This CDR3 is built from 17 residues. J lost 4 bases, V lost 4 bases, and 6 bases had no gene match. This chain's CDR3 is CASSPTGTSGGPDTQYF. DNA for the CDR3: TGCGCCAGCAGCCCTACCGGGACTAGCGGGGGGCCAGATACGCAGTATTTT.

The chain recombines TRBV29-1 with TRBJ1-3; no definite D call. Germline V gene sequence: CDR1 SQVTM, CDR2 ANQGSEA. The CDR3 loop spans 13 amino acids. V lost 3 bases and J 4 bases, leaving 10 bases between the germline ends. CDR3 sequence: CSVETLRGNTIYF. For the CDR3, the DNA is TGCAGCGTTGAGACCCTCAGGGGAAACACCATATATTTT.

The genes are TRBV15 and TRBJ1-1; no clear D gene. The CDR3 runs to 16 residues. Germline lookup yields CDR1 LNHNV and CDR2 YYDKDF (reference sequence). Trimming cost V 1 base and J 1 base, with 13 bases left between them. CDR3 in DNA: TGTGCCACCAGCAGAGGCCCTATAACAAGGAACACTGAAGCTTTCTTT. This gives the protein CATSRGPITRNTEAFF.

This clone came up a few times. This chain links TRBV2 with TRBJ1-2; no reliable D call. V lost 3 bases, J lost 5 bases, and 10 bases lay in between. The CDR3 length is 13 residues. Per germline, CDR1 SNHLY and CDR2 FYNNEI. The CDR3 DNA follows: TGTGCCAGCAGTGATAACCCGGGGTATGGCTACACCTTC. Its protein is CASSDNPGYGYTF. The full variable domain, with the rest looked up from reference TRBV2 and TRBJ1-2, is EPEVTQTPSHQVTQMGQEVILRCVPISNHLYFYWYRQILGQKVEFLVSFYNNEISEKSEIFDDQFSVERPDGSNFTLKIRSTKLEDSAMYFCASSDNPGYGYTFGSGTRLTVV.

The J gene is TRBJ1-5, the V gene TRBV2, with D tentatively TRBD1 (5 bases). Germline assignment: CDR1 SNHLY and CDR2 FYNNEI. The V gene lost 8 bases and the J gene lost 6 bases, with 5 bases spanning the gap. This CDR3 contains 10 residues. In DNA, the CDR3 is TGTGCCAGCGGGGGTCAGCCCCAGCATTTT. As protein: CASGGQPQHF.